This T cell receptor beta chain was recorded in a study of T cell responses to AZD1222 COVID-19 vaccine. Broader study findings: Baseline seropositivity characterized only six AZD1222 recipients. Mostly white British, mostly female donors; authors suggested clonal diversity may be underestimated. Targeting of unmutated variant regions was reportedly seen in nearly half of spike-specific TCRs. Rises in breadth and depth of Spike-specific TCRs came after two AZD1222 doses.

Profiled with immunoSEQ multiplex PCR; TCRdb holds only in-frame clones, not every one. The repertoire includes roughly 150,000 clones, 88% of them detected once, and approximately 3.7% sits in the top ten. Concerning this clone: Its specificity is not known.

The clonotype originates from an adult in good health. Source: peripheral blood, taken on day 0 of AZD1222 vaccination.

CDR3 in amino acids: CASSLSGSRFNEQFF. The CDR3 DNA follows: TGTGCCAGCAGCTTAAGCGGGAGTCGTTTTAATGAGCAGTTCTTC. The chain employs TRBV7-2 and TRBJ2-1; the match to TRBD2 covers 8 bases. The V and J ends lost 2 bases and 7 bases, in that order; junction bases with no gene match: 7. The CDR3 loop spans 15 amino acids. Germline CDR1 reads SGHTA; CDR2 reads FQGNSA.